Shown below are 26 T cell receptor beta chains from a single sample sequenced in a study of shared clonotypes between healthy human individuals. TCRdb's copy holds only in-frame clones and misses some; the assay was immunoSEQ multiplex PCR. This sample yields roughly 330,000 clones, of which about 74% are seen a single time; approximately 10% belongs to the top ten. Input material: memory CD4+ T cells sorted from blood. Noted subset: CD45RA-negative fraction. The source is a man aged 30 to 39 in good health.

The CDR3 loop is CAWSEKRWRADTQYF. The CDR3 DNA follows: TGTGCCTGGAGTGAGAAAAGGTGGCGGGCAGATACGCAGTATTTT. The chain uses TRBV30 and TRBJ2-3; D possibly corresponds to TRBD2 (5 bases). This CDR3 comprises 15 residues. Germline V gene sequence: CDR1 GTSNPN, CDR2 SVGIG (reference sequence). V gave up 1 base and J gave up 4 bases, with 15 bases separating them.

The rearrangement joins TRBV9 to TRBJ1-3, with TRBD1 matching over 8 bases. Germline-derived CDR1 and CDR2 are SGDLS and YYNGEE. The junction had 7 bases not matched to a gene; V was cut back by 1 base and J by 4 bases. This CDR3 spans 16 amino acids. The CDR3 DNA is TGTGCCAGCAGCGTATCCATGGACAGGGAGGGAAACACCATATATTTT. Its protein product is CASSVSMDREGNTIYF. Filled out from reference TRBV9 and TRBJ1-3, the complete variable domain reads DSGVTQTPKHLITATGQRVTLRCSPRSGDLSVYWYQQSLDQGLQFLIQYYNGEERAKGNILERFSAQQFPDLHSELNLSSLELGDSALYFCASSVSMDREGNTIYFGEGSWLTVV.

The chain employs TRBV7-2 and TRBJ2-7; 11 positions agree with TRBD2. The CDR3 covers 17 residues. J lost 1 base, V lost 6 bases, and 11 bases had no gene match. The V gene's germline CDR1 is SGHTA and CDR2 FQGNSA. CDR3 amino acids: CASSRNPRLAGSYEQYF. CDR3 in DNA: TGTGCCAGCAGTAGAAACCCCAGACTAGCGGGGTCCTACGAGCAGTACTTC.

This clone has only one observation. This chain connects TRBV5-8 to TRBJ2-1, with 11 positions matching TRBD2. This CDR3 has 17 residues. Germline-derived CDR1 and CDR2 are SGHTS and YDEGEE. With V trimmed by 7 bases and J by 8 bases, 17 bases remained unmatched. The CDR3 loop reads CASRLGLTSGSFYEQFF. The CDR3 DNA reads TGTGCCAGCCGGCTGGGGCTTACTAGCGGGAGTTTCTATGAGCAGTTCTTC.

V and J are TRBV18 and TRBJ2-3; tentative D call: TRBD1 (5 bases). The V gene lost 1 base and the J gene lost 11 bases, with 10 bases spanning the gap. Germline CDR1 KGHSH, CDR2 LQKENI. The CDR3 runs to 12 residues. The CDR3 loop reads CASSPQTDRQYF. The CDR3 DNA reads TGTGCCAGCTCACCACAGACAGACCGGCAGTATTTT.

V gene TRBV5-1 combines with J gene TRBJ1-2, with D possibly being TRBD1 (5 bases). The CDR3 runs 18 residues. V was clipped by 0 bases and J by 2 bases, with 20 bases between them. Germline CDR1 reads SGHRS; CDR2 reads YFSETQ. CDR3 region: CASSLDSSGRRINYGYTF. The CDR3 DNA sequence: TGCGCCAGCAGCTTGGATAGTTCGGGGCGGCGGATCAACTATGGCTACACCTTC.

This clone was seen a single time. The CDR3 here is CASSRTSGGTDTQYF. The CDR3 region has the DNA TGTGCCAGCAGCCGTACTAGCGGCGGCACAGATACGCAGTATTTT. The chain employs TRBV7-2 and TRBJ2-3; TRBD2 agrees at 8 bases. CDR1 and CDR2 from the germline V gene are SGHTA and FQGNSA. Losses at the gene ends were 5 bases for V and 1 base for J; bases not matched to a gene: 5. The CDR3 consists of 15 residues.

The J gene is TRBJ1-5, the V gene TRBV5-8; D unclear. CDR1 is SGHTS, CDR2 YDEGEE, per germline. V lost 5 bases to trimming and J lost 0 bases, with 9 bases between them. CDR3 length: 14 residues. The DNA for the CDR3 is TGTGCCAGCAGACGGACTTATAGCAATCAGCCCCAGCATTTT. It specifies CASRRTYSNQPQHF.

The J gene is TRBJ2-1, the V gene TRBV2; 8 bases agree with TRBD2. Germline V gene data show CDR1 as SNHLY and CDR2 as FYNNEI. With V trimmed by 8 bases and J by 6 bases, 9 bases remained unmatched. The CDR3 runs to 14 residues. CDR3 sequence reads: CASGAGRAFNEQFF. The CDR3 DNA reads TGTGCCAGCGGGGCCGGGAGGGCCTTCAATGAGCAGTTCTTC. Full variable domain (rest looked up from reference TRBV2 and TRBJ2-1): EPEVTQTPSHQVTQMGQEVILRCVPISNHLYFYWYRQILGQKVEFLVSFYNNEISEKSEIFDDQFSVERPDGSNFTLKIRSTKLEDSAMYFCASGAGRAFNEQFFGPGTRLTVL.

The chain links TRBV5-1 to TRBJ2-7; 11 bases agree with TRBD2. This CDR3 contains 14 residues. Trimming took 2 bases from V and 3 from J; bases not matched to a gene: 1. Per germline, CDR1 SGHRS and CDR2 YFSETQ. The CDR3 here is CASSFGLAGYEQYF. The CDR3 DNA sequence: TGCGCCAGCAGCTTCGGACTAGCGGGCTACGAGCAGTACTTC. The full variable domain, with the rest looked up from reference TRBV5-1 and TRBJ2-7, is KAGVTQTPRYLIKTRGQQVTLSCSPISGHRSVSWYQQTPGQGLQFLFEYFSETQRNKGNFPGRFSGRQFSNSRSEMNVSTLELGDSALYLCASSFGLAGYEQYFGPGTRLTVT.

The V call is TRBV5-1, the J call TRBJ2-1, with unresolved D. The germline V and J ends were trimmed by 0 bases and 0 bases, with 13 bases remaining between them. Germline lookup yields CDR1 SGHRS and CDR2 YFSETQ. The CDR3 is made up of 17 amino acids. The CDR3 coding sequence is TGCGCCAGCAGCTTGGTTCCCCGCCAGAGCTCCTACAATGAGCAGTTCTTC. Its protein product is CASSLVPRQSSYNEQFF.

V and J are TRBV29-1 and TRBJ2-1; the match to TRBD2 covers 11 bases. J lost 2 bases, V lost 4 bases, and 13 bases had no gene match. Germline CDR1 is SQVTM and CDR2 is ANQGSEA. This CDR3 has 18 residues. The CDR3 region is CSVGRLAGWRITYNEQFF. In DNA, the CDR3 is TGCAGCGTTGGCAGACTAGCGGGATGGAGAATTACCTACAATGAGCAGTTCTTC.

The chain employs TRBV18 and TRBJ1-1; TRBD1 matches at 10 bases. CDR1 and CDR2 (germline): KGHSH, LQKENI. V lost 6 bases, J lost 8 bases, and 3 bases stayed unmatched. The CDR3 runs 12 residues. As DNA, the CDR3 is TGTGCCAGCTCGACGGGACAGGGGGAAGCTTTCTTT. Its translation: CASSTGQGEAFF.

The rearrangement joins TRBV28 to TRBJ2-7; D is uncertain. The CDR3 extends over 13 amino acids. Deletions cut 4 bases from V and 2 bases from J, with 9 bases between. Germline assignment: CDR1 MDHEN and CDR2 SYDVKM. Written as DNA, the CDR3 is TGTGCCAGCAGTTCACGGAATCCCTACGAGCAGTACTTC. Translating it yields CASSSRNPYEQYF.

The chain employs TRBV5-4 and TRBJ2-5; D not certain. Germline CDR1 and CDR2: SGHNT and YYREEE (reference sequence). The germline V and J ends were trimmed by 3 bases and 1 base, with 13 bases remaining between them. The CDR3 extends over 15 amino acids. The CDR3 sequence: CASSSRTEIQETQYF. In DNA form, the CDR3 reads TGTGCCAGCAGCTCCCGGACCGAAATCCAAGAGACCCAGTACTTC. Drawing the rest from reference TRBV5-4 and TRBJ2-5, the complete variable domain is ETGVTQSPTHLIKTRGQQVTLRCSSQSGHNTVSWYQQALGQGPQFIFQYYREEENGRGNFPPRFSGLQFPNYSSELNVNALELDDSALYLCASSSRTEIQETQYFGPGTRLLVL.

This chain connects TRBV30 to TRBJ2-7; 9 nucleotides align to TRBD1. Germline trimming cut 5 bases from V and 3 bases from J; bases unmatched to any gene: 2. This CDR3 comprises 12 residues. In germline, CDR1 is GTSNPN, CDR2 SVGIG (reference sequence). CDR3: CAWRTGVYEQYF. In DNA form, the CDR3 reads TGTGCCTGGCGGACAGGGGTCTACGAGCAGTACTTC.

This rearrangement joins TRBV10-2 to TRBJ2-2; D remains unclear. The V end was cut by 6 bases, the J end by 1 base, with 9 bases between. The CDR3 consists of 14 residues. CDR1 and CDR2 (germline): WSHSY, SAAADI. CDR3 residues: CASRKGQNTGELFF. CDR3 coding DNA: TGCGCCAGCAGAAAAGGCCAGAACACCGGGGAGCTGTTTTTT.

This chain connects TRBV7-9 to TRBJ2-1; unclear D gene. V was shortened by 1 base and J by 16 bases, with 11 bases between the two germline ends. Germline-derived CDR1 and CDR2 are SEHNR and FQNEAQ (reference sequence). The CDR3 sequence is 11 residues long. CDR3 residues: CASSLVAGYFF. Here the CDR3 DNA reads TGTGCCAGCAGCTTAGTAGCAGGCTACTTCTTC.

The sample holds a few counts of this clone. The rearrangement joins TRBV19 to TRBJ1-3; D is ambiguous. The germline CDR1 and CDR2 sequences are LNHDA and SQIVND (reference sequence). Trimming cost V 4 bases and J 4 bases, with 17 bases left between them. The CDR3 runs 16 residues. The CDR3 sequence: CASSTPPRQSGNTIYF. CDR3 DNA sequence: TGTGCCAGTAGTACTCCCCCTCGCCAGTCCGGAAACACCATATATTTT.

This chain uses TRBV6-1 with TRBJ2-7; 8 bases are shared with TRBD1. Germline CDR1 reads MNHNS; CDR2 reads SASEGT. The CDR3 sequence is 15 residues long. Losses at the gene ends were 6 bases for V and 2 bases for J; bases not matched to a gene: 9. DNA of the CDR3: TGTGCCAGCAGCCAAGACAGGGGTAGTGCCTACGAGCAGTACTTC. Protein product: CASSQDRGSAYEQYF.

This clone turned up a few times. This chain links TRBV28 with TRBJ2-6; TRBD1 aligns across 10 bases. The germline CDR1 and CDR2 sequences are MDHEN and SYDVKM. Unmatched junction bases numbered 6, after V lost 10 bases and J lost 0 bases. The CDR3 loop spans 16 amino acids. CDR3 coding DNA: TGTGCCATCGGGGGACAGGGGAACTCTGGGGCCAACGTCCTGACTTTC. Translating gives CAIGGQGNSGANVLTF. Combining the CDR3 with reference TRBV28 and TRBJ2-6 gives the whole variable domain DVKVTQSSRYLVKRTGEKVFLECVQDMDHENMFWYRQDPGLGLRLIYFSYDVKMKEKGDIPEGYSVSREKKERFSLILESASTNQTSMYLCAIGGQGNSGANVLTFGAGSRLTVL.

The chain has TRBV10-2 and TRBJ2-1, with 8 bases identical to TRBD2. V gave up 6 bases and J gave up 9 bases; unmatched junction bases: 13. The CDR3 covers 15 residues. The V gene's germline CDR1 is WSHSY and CDR2 SAAADI. The CDR3 reads CASREQAGGGGEQFF. CDR3 nucleotide sequence: TGCGCCAGCAGGGAACAGGCGGGGGGAGGGGGTGAGCAGTTCTTC.

This clone was seen a handful of times. This sequence joins TRBV29-1 and TRBJ2-6, with D possibly matching TRBD1 (5 bases). Germline loops: CDR1 SQVTM, CDR2 ANQGSEA. Trimming removed 3 bases from V and 4 bases from J, with 10 bases in between. The CDR3 runs 14 residues. The CDR3 loop reads CSVDQGQGANVLTF. As DNA, the CDR3 is TGCAGCGTTGATCAGGGCCAAGGGGCCAACGTCCTGACTTTC.

V and J are TRBV4-3 and TRBJ1-2; D uncertain. The germline CDR1 and CDR2 sequences are LGHNA and YSLEER. This CDR3 has 16 residues. V was trimmed by 4 bases and J by 1 base, leaving 16 bases between them. CDR3 in amino acids: CASSRVPKGDNYGYTF. The CDR3 DNA is TGCGCCAGCAGCCGTGTTCCGAAAGGAGATAACTATGGCTACACCTTC.

The chain joins TRBV5-6 to TRBJ1-2; D ambiguous. The CDR3 spans 12 residues. V dropped 4 bases and J dropped 2 bases, with 6 bases sitting between them. Germline CDR1 reads SGHDT; CDR2 reads YYEEEE. CDR3 residues: CASSSYNYGYTF. The CDR3 region has the DNA TGTGCCAGCAGCAGTTACAACTATGGCTACACCTTC. Based on the CDR3 plus reference TRBV5-6 and TRBJ1-2, the full variable domain is DAGVTQSPTHLIKTRGQQVTLRCSPKSGHDTVSWYQQALGQGPQFIFQYYEEEERQRGNFPDRFSGHQFPNYSSELNVNALLLGDSALYLCASSSYNYGYTFGSGTRLTVV.

Only a few counts were recorded for this clone. This chain connects TRBV5-1 to TRBJ2-5, with D perhaps matching TRBD1 (6 bases). The CDR3 covers 16 residues. The germline CDR1 and CDR2 sequences are SGHRS and YFSETQ. Trimming took off 2 bases at V and 3 bases at J, with 17 bases between the two ends. The CDR3 DNA follows: TGCGCCAGCAGCTTTTCGGGTGCCTCAGGGGAAGAGACCCAGTACTTC. Amino acids: CASSFSGASGEETQYF.